These 30 T cell receptor beta chains originate from one sample sequenced in a study of blood T cell repertoires in COVID-19. Repertoires were generated with immunoSEQ multiplex PCR, while TCRdb's copy carries only in-frame clones and drops some. The sample shows 210,000 or so clones, about 90% of them seen only once. The sequencing sample was made of peripheral blood. These receptors came from a man aged 30 to 39 with acute or convalescent COVID-19.

The rearrangement joins TRBV4-1 to TRBJ1-1, with 8 bases identical to TRBD1. Germline CDR1 is MGHRA and CDR2 is YSYEKL. CDR3 length: 16 residues. The J segment lost 7 bases and the V segment lost 0 bases, leaving 10 bases of the junction unmatched. CDR3 region: CASSQEGIDRGFEAFF. DNA of the CDR3: TGCGCCAGCAGCCAAGAGGGGATTGACAGGGGCTTTGAAGCTTTCTTT.

The chain carries TRBV7-2 and TRBJ1-1, with 9 nucleotides matching TRBD1. The germline V gene encodes CDR1 SGHTA and CDR2 FQGNSA. The V gene end was trimmed by 1 base and the J gene end by 5 bases; junction bases not matched to a gene: 5. The CDR3 spans 15 residues. The CDR3 is CASSLGQGVVTEAFF. CDR3 nucleotide sequence: TGTGCCAGCAGCTTAGGACAGGGGGTAGTTACTGAAGCTTTCTTT.

The chain joins TRBV11-1 to TRBJ1-6, with D tentatively TRBD1 (5 bases). The CDR3 consists of 14 residues. Trimming pared 5 bases from V and 9 bases from J, leaving 14 bases between. Germline CDR1 is SGHAT and CDR2 is FQDESV (reference sequence). CDR3 DNA sequence: TGTGCCAGCAGCCCCGACAGATCTCGTTCACCCCTCCACTTT. Translation gives CASSPDRSRSPLHF.

This sequence joins TRBV27 and TRBJ1-3; 7 positions agree with TRBD1. The ends lost 8 bases at V and 11 bases at J; junction bases unmatched: 12. The CDR3 covers 13 residues. Germline V CDR1 and CDR2: MNHEY, SMNVEV (reference sequence). The CDR3 spells CASGNTGVQPIYF. The CDR3 nucleotides are TGTGCCAGCGGGAATACAGGGGTTCAACCCATATATTTT.

J is TRBJ1-6 and V is TRBV9; no clear D. V lost 0 bases, J lost 5 bases, and 6 bases lay in between. This CDR3 contains 14 residues. Germline CDR1 is SGDLS and CDR2 is YYNGEE. CDR3 DNA: TGTGCCAGCAGCGTAGTCCCTGATAATTCACCCCTCCACTTT. It codes for CASSVVPDNSPLHF.

The V and J genes are TRBV6-5 and TRBJ2-3; D might be TRBD2 (6 bases). The CDR3 is 14 residues long. V dropped 6 bases and J dropped 2 bases, with 12 bases sitting between them. Germline loops: CDR1 MNHEY, CDR2 SVGAGI. CDR3 nucleotide sequence: TGTGCCAGCAGGGGCGGGACTTTCACAGATACGCAGTATTTT. Protein: CASRGGTFTDTQYF.

V usage is TRBV12-3 or TRBV12-4 and J usage is TRBJ1-2, with a tentative D call TRBD1 (6 bases). This CDR3 is built from 13 residues. V lost 3 bases and J 5 bases, leaving 10 bases between the germline ends. CDR3 sequence reads: CASSFDRNYGYTF. The CDR3 region has the DNA TGTGCCAGCAGTTTCGACAGGAATTATGGCTACACCTTC.

The chain uses TRBV6-5 and TRBJ2-1, with D possibly matching TRBD1 (6 bases). The ends were cut back, 5 bases at V and 10 bases at J, with 18 bases in the middle. The CDR3 has 14 residues. Germline V gives CDR1 MNHEY, CDR2 SVGAGI. The CDR3 reads CASSPRTGQAEQFF. The DNA for the CDR3 is TGTGCCAGCAGTCCCCGGACGGGACAAGCGGAGCAGTTCTTC.

This chain connects TRBV10-3 to TRBJ1-1; D gene uncertain. Germline CDR1 reads ENHRY; CDR2 reads SYGVKD. The V end lost 3 bases, the J end lost 4 bases, and 9 bases lay between the germline ends. The CDR3 covers 13 residues. CDR3 sequence reads: CAISDLLSTEAFF. CDR3 DNA sequence: TGTGCCATCAGTGACCTTCTAAGCACTGAAGCTTTCTTT.

The chain has TRBV7-2 and TRBJ2-3, with 7 bases lining up with TRBD1. The CDR3 runs to 15 residues. Germline V gene data show CDR1 as SGHTA and CDR2 as FQGNSA. V lost 7 bases to trimming and J lost 1 base; unmatched junction nucleotides: 8. CDR3 bases: TGTGCCAGCACCCTGGTCGGACAGGGCACAGATACGCAGTATTTT. This gives the protein CASTLVGQGTDTQYF.

The chain links TRBV5-4 to TRBJ2-1; the D gene is possibly TRBD1 (5 bases). Germline V lookup: CDR1 SGHNT, CDR2 YYREEE (reference sequence). Deletions cut 0 bases from V and 0 bases from J, with 13 bases between. CDR3 length: 17 amino acids. CDR3 in DNA: TGTGCCAGCAGCTTGGGAATAAGACAGAGCTCCTACAATGAGCAGTTCTTC. Protein sequence: CASSLGIRQSSYNEQFF.

The chain carries TRBV4-1 and TRBJ2-7; 8 positions agree with TRBD1. The germline CDR1 and CDR2 sequences are MGHRA and YSYEKL. The CDR3 has 13 residues. The J segment lost 6 bases and the V segment lost 4 bases, leaving 5 bases of the junction unmatched. CDR3 residues: CASSLYDRGEQYF. CDR3 nucleotides: TGCGCCAGCAGCCTCTATGACAGGGGCGAGCAGTACTTC.

The CDR3 sequence is CASSHGDRGNYGYTF. Here the CDR3 DNA reads TGTGCCAGCAGTCATGGGGACAGGGGTAACTATGGCTACACCTTC. The chain carries TRBV28 and TRBJ1-2, with 10 bases aligning to TRBD1. There are 15 residues in the CDR3. CDR1 and CDR2 (germline): MDHEN, SYDVKM. After removal of 5 bases from V and 1 base from J, the junction contained 4 bases not matched to a gene.

The V call is TRBV20-1, the J call TRBJ2-5; D is possibly TRBD2 (5 bases). The ends were cut back, 3 bases at V and 5 bases at J, with 10 bases in the middle. CDR3 length: 12 amino acids. Looked up from germline, CDR1 is DFQATT and CDR2 is SNEGSKA (reference sequence). The CDR3 nucleotides read TGCAGTGCTAGTCGACGAGGGGAGACCCAGTACTTC. Amino acid sequence: CSASRRGETQYF.

This rearrangement joins TRBV19 to TRBJ1-2, with D unresolved. The CDR3 has 15 residues. Germline CDR1 LNHDA, CDR2 SQIVND (reference sequence). Deletions cut 7 bases from V and 4 bases from J, with 19 bases between. The CDR3 loop is CASNQPGIPLYGYTF. CDR3 bases: TGTGCCAGTAACCAACCGGGGATACCGCTCTATGGCTACACCTTC.

The chain links TRBV5-1 to TRBJ1-1; 10 nucleotides match TRBD1. The junction had 9 bases not matched to a gene; V was cut back by 7 bases and J by 6 bases. The CDR3 is 14 residues long. The germline gives CDR1 SGHRS, CDR2 YFSETQ. CDR3 loop: CASARQGAKAEAFF. The CDR3 DNA is TGCGCCAGCGCCAGACAGGGGGCTAAAGCTGAAGCTTTCTTT.

In regard to this clone: Distinct nucleotide sequences in the sample also encode this CDR3. V usage is TRBV28 and J usage is TRBJ2-5; a weak D match, TRBD2 (6 bases). Between the trimmed V and J ends, which lost 6 bases and 5 bases, there was a span of 13 bases. Germline values: CDR1 MDHEN, CDR2 SYDVKM. The CDR3 extends over 13 amino acids. CDR3 in amino acids: CASSLGGRETQYF. The CDR3 DNA is TGTGCCAGCAGCCTCGGGGGACGGGAGACCCAGTACTTC.

The rearrangement links TRBV18 to TRBJ2-7; 8 bases are a match to TRBD1. The germline CDR1 and CDR2 sequences are KGHSH and LQKENI. This CDR3 region has 13 residues. Trimming took 3 bases from V and 6 from J; bases not matched to a gene: 4. This CDR3 reads CASSPGQDGEQYF. DNA of the CDR3: TGTGCCAGCTCACCGGGACAGGACGGCGAGCAGTACTTC. Full variable domain (rest looked up from reference TRBV18 and TRBJ2-7): NAGVMQNPRHLVRRRGQEARLRCSPMKGHSHVYWYRQLPEEGLKFMVYLQKENIIDESGMPKERFSAEFPKEGPSILRIQQVVRGDSAAYFCASSPGQDGEQYFGPGTRLTVT.

The CDR3: CASSYYQGGSGELFF. For the CDR3, the DNA is TGTGCCAGCAGTTACTATCAGGGGGGATCCGGGGAGCTGTTTTTT. The rearrangement uses TRBV6-6 and TRBJ2-2; TRBD1 might be the D (7 bases). The CDR3 loop spans 15 amino acids. V was clipped by 1 base and J by 6 bases, with 12 bases between them. In germline, CDR1 is MNHNY, CDR2 SVGAGI (reference sequence).

The chain links TRBV6-5 to TRBJ2-6; tentative D call: TRBD1 (5 bases). The germline gives CDR1 MNHEY, CDR2 SVGAGI. The CDR3 is made up of 14 amino acids. The V and J ends lost 7 bases and 2 bases respectively, with 9 bases between them. The CDR3 spells CASTSRAGANVLTF. The DNA of the CDR3 is TGTGCCAGCACATCCAGGGCTGGGGCCAACGTCCTGACTTTC.

The chain combines TRBV7-2 with TRBJ2-1; no clear D. The CDR3 sequence is 15 residues long. Germline V lookup: CDR1 SGHTA, CDR2 FQGNSA. Trimming shortened V by 1 base and J by 5 bases, and 12 bases separated the two germline ends. The CDR3 spells CASSLVSQANNEQFF. CDR3 DNA sequence: TGTGCCAGCAGCTTAGTGAGCCAGGCTAACAATGAGCAGTTCTTC.

The chain carries TRBV28 and TRBJ2-2; 10 bases line up with TRBD2. This CDR3 spans 16 amino acids. Per germline, CDR1 MDHEN and CDR2 SYDVKM. V lost 1 base, J lost 5 bases, and 4 bases stayed unmatched. The CDR3 nucleotides are TGTGCCAGCAGTTTATTTCCTAGCGGGGGAACCGGGGAGCTGTTTTTT. Its translation: CASSLFPSGGTGELFF.

V is TRBV4-1 and J is TRBJ2-2; D is unresolved. CDR1 and CDR2 (germline): MGHRA, YSYEKL. V gave up 0 bases and J gave up 1 base, with 6 bases separating them. The CDR3 contains 15 residues. The CDR3: CASSQEAENTGELFF. Here the CDR3 DNA reads TGCGCCAGCAGCCAAGAGGCAGAGAACACCGGGGAGCTGTTTTTT.

The rearrangement joins TRBV28 to TRBJ2-7; 7 nucleotides agree with TRBD1. V dropped 4 bases and J dropped 3; count of bases not matched to a gene: 9. CDR3 length equals 15 residues. Germline V gene data show CDR1 as MDHEN and CDR2 as SYDVKM. The CDR3 nucleotides read TGTGCCAGCAGTTCAACAGGGGTTTCGGGCTACGAGCAGTACTTC. Translating gives CASSSTGVSGYEQYF.

The rearrangement links TRBV2 to TRBJ1-2, with 9 positions matching TRBD1. The CDR3 is 16 residues long. The J segment lost 3 bases and the V segment lost 4 bases, leaving 9 bases of the junction unmatched. The V gene's germline CDR1 is SNHLY and CDR2 FYNNEI. The CDR3 region is CASSGGGTGKDYGYTF. CDR3 DNA: TGTGCCAGCAGTGGGGGGGGGACAGGGAAGGACTATGGCTACACCTTC.

The chain couples TRBV9 to TRBJ2-5; perhaps TRBD1 as D (5 bases). Germline CDR1 reads SGDLS; CDR2 reads YYNGEE. The CDR3 sequence is 11 residues long. V lost 3 bases to trimming and J lost 5 bases, with 5 bases between them. CDR3: CASSEGETQYF. The CDR3 nucleotides read TGTGCCAGCAGCGAGGGGGAGACCCAGTACTTC. Complete variable domain (other parts from reference TRBV9 and TRBJ2-5): DSGVTQTPKHLITATGQRVTLRCSPRSGDLSVYWYQQSLDQGLQFLIQYYNGEERAKGNILERFSAQQFPDLHSELNLSSLELGDSALYFCASSEGETQYFGPGTRLLVL.

The V gene is TRBV27, the J gene TRBJ2-7; tentatively, D is TRBD1 (5 bases). The CDR3 has 14 amino acids. Trimming removed 0 bases from V and 3 bases from J, with 9 bases in between. Looked up from germline, CDR1 is MNHEY and CDR2 is SMNVEV (reference sequence). The CDR3 here is CASSLSGQSYEQYF. The CDR3 DNA sequence: TGTGCCAGCAGTTTATCGGGGCAGAGCTACGAGCAGTACTTC.

This clone turned up a few times. This chain links TRBV27 with TRBJ1-4; TRBD1 matches 9 bases. Germline values: CDR1 MNHEY, CDR2 SMNVEV (reference sequence). V gave up 8 bases and J gave up 7 bases; unmatched junction bases: 5. CDR3 size: 13 residues. The CDR3 region has the DNA TGTGCCAGCGGACAGGGGTTTGGTGAAAAACTGTTTTTT. Protein: CASGQGFGEKLFF.

The rearrangement links TRBV24-1 to TRBJ2-1; TRBD1 agrees at 7 bases. Germline trimming cut 10 bases from V and 4 bases from J; bases unmatched to any gene: 12. Germline values: CDR1 KGHDR, CDR2 SFDVKD. The CDR3 extends over 15 amino acids. The CDR3 DNA sequence: TGTGCCACGACCGCCGGGACAGAGACATACAATGAGCAGTTCTTC. This sequence encodes CATTAGTETYNEQFF.

V and J are TRBV6-6 and TRBJ1-5; D may be TRBD1 (6 bases). The CDR3 is 16 residues long. Deletions cut 2 bases from V and 0 bases from J, with 11 bases between. Looked up from germline, CDR1 is MNHNY and CDR2 is SVGAGI (reference sequence). CDR3 DNA: TGTGCCAGCAGTTACCGAGGGACACTTAGCAATCAGCCCCAGCATTTT. This codes for CASSYRGTLSNQPQHF.